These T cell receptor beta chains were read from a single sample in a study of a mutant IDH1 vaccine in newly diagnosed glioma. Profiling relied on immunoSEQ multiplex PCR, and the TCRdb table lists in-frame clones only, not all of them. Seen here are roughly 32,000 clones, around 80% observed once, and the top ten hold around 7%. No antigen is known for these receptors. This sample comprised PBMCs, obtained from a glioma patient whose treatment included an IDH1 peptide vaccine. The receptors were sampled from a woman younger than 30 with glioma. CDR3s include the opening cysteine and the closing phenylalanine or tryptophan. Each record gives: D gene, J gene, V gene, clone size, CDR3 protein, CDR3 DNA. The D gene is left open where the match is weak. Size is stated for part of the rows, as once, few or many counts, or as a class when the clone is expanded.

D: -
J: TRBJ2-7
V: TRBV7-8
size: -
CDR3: CASSLPVGPYEQYF
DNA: TGTGCCAGCAGCTTACCGGTAGGCCCCTACGAGCAGTACTTC

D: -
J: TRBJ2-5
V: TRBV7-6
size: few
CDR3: CASSFSEELSQYF
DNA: TGTGCCAGCAGCTTCTCGGAAGAGTTAAGCCAGTACTTC

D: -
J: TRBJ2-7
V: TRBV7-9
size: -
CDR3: CASSLLGRGGPGYEQYF
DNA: TGTGCCAGCAGCTTACTCGGCAGGGGGGGCCCCGGCTACGAGCAGTACTTC

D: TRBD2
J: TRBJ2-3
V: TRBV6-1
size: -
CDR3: CASSDGGSSTDTQYF
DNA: TGTGCCAGCAGTGATGGCGGGAGTAGCACAGATACGCAGTATTTT

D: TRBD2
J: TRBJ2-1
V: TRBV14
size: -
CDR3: CASSHPREGLNEQFF
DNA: TGTGCCAGCAGCCACCCCCGGGAGGGCCTGAATGAGCAGTTCTTC

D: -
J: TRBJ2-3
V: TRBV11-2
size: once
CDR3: CASSLHTDTQYF
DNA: TGTGCCAGCAGCCTCCACACAGATACGCAGTATTTT

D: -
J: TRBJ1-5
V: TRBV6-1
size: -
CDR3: CASSLVLGQPQHF
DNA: TGTGCCAGTTCTTTAGTTCTCGGACAGCCCCAGCATTTT

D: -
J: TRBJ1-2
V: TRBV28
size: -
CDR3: CASSFQELLSYTF
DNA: TGTGCCAGCAGTTTCCAGGAACTTTTAAGCTACACCTTC

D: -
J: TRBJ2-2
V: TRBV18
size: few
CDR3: CASSPSRQDTGELFF
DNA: TGTGCCAGCTCACCATCAAGACAGGACACCGGGGAGCTGTTTTTT

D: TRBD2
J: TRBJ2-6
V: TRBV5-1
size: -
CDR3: CASAPRGDSGANVLTF
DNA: TGCGCCAGCGCCCCTCGGGGGGACTCTGGGGCCAACGTCCTGACTTTC

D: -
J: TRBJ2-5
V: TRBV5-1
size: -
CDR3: CASSSSISSRWETQYF
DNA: TGCGCCAGCAGTTCTAGCATCTCCTCGCGATGGGAGACCCAGTACTTC

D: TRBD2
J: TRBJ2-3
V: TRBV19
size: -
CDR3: CASRLTGGVSTDTQYF
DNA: TGTGCCAGTAGACTTACCGGGGGGGTTAGCACAGATACGCAGTATTTT

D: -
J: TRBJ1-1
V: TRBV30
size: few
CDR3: CAWSKRRLGTEAFF
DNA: TGTGCCTGGAGTAAACGGCGATTAGGCACTGAAGCTTTCTTT

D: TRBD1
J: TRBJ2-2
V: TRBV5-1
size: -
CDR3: CATSGTGANTGELFF
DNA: TGCGCCACCTCCGGGACAGGGGCGAACACCGGGGAGCTGTTTTTT

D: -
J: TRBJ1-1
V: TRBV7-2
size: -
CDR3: CASSSFGGNTEAFF
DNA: TGTGCCAGCAGCTCCTTTGGGGGGAACACTGAAGCTTTCTTT

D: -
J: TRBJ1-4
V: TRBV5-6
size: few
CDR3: CASSLGGRYEKLFF
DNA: TGTGCCAGCAGCTTGGGGGGCCGGTATGAAAAACTGTTTTTT

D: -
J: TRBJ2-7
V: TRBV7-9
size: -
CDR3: CASSSRRDYYEQYF
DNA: TGTGCCAGCAGCTCTCGGAGGGATTACTACGAGCAGTACTTC

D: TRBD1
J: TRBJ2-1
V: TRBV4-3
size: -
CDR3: CASSQVLGQMEFF
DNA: TGCGCCAGCAGCCAAGTCCTGGGACAGATGGAGTTCTTC

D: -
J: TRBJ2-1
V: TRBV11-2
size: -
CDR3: CASSPAFGGNEQFF
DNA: TGTGCCAGCAGCCCCGCGTTCGGGGGAAATGAGCAGTTCTTC

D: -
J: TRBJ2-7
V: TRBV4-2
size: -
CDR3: CASSPLGSRSSYEQYF
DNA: TGTGCCAGCAGCCCCTTGGGTAGCAGGAGCTCCTACGAGCAGTACTTC

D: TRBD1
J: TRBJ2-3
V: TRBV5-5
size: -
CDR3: CASSLAGDRERTDTQYF
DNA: TGTGCCAGCAGCTTGGCCGGGGACAGGGAGCGCACAGATACGCAGTATTTT

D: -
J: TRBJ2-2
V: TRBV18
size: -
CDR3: CASSLAENGELFF
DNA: TGTGCCAGCTCTCTAGCTGAGAACGGGGAGCTGTTTTTT

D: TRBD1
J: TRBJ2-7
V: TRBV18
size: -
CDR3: CASSPRDRDFRVQYF
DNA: TGTGCCAGCTCACCAAGAGACAGGGATTTTCGGGTGCAGTACTTC

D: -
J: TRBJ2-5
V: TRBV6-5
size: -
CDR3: CASSFSSGRETQYF
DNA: TGTGCCAGCAGTTTCAGCAGCGGGCGGGAGACCCAGTACTTC

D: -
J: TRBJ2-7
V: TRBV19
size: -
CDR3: CASSIGGTYEQYF
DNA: TGTGCCAGTAGTATAGGAGGGACATACGAGCAGTACTTC

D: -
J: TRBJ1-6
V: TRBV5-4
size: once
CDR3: CASSLNPNSPLHF
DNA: TGTGCCAGCAGCTTAAACCCAAATTCACCCCTCCACTTT

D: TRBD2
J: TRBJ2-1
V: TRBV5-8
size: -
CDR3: CASSLPGLVYNEQFF
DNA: TGTGCCAGCAGCTTACCGGGACTAGTCTACAATGAGCAGTTCTTC

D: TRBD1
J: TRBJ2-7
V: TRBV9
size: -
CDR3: CASSPPGQGTEQYF
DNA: TGTGCCAGCAGCCCACCGGGACAGGGGACCGAGCAGTACTTC

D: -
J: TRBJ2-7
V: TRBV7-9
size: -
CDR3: CASSLGSGPEQYF
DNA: TGTGCCAGCAGCTTAGGTTCAGGGCCCGAGCAGTACTTC

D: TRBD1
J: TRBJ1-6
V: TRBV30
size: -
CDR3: CAWSVQGTGYSPLHF
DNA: TGTGCCTGGAGTGTACAAGGGACAGGCTATTCACCCCTCCACTTT

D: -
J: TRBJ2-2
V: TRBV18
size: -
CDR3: CASSPNGGELFF
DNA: TGTGCCAGCTCACCAAACGGCGGGGAGCTGTTTTTT

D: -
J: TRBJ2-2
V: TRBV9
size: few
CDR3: CASSYTVGELFF
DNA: TGTGCCAGCAGCTACACAGTCGGGGAGCTGTTTTTT

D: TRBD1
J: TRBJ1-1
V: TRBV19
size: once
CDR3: CASSRQGNTEAFF
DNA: TGTGCCAGTAGCCGACAGGGGAACACTGAAGCTTTCTTT

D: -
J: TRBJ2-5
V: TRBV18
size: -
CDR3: CASSRGGAGETQYF
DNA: TGTGCCAGCTCACGTGGGGGGGCAGGAGAGACCCAGTACTTC

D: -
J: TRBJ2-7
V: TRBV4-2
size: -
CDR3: CASSQESETHNEQYF
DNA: TGTGCCAGCAGCCAAGAGAGTGAGACACACAACGAGCAGTACTTC

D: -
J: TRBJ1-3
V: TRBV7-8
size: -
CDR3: CASSLAGAIGNTIYF
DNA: TGTGCCAGCAGCTTGGCAGGGGCTATTGGAAACACCATATATTTT

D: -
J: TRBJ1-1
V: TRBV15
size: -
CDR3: CATSRDGWAGVNTEAFF
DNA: TGTGCCACCAGCAGAGATGGGTGGGCAGGGGTGAACACTGAAGCTTTCTTT

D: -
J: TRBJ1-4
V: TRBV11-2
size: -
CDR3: CASSLRGKQGDEKLFF
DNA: TGTGCCAGCAGCTTAAGGGGAAAGCAGGGTGATGAAAAACTGTTTTTT

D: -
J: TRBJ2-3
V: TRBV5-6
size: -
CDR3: CASSLMYTQYF
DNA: TGTGCCAGCAGCTTAATGTATACGCAGTATTTT

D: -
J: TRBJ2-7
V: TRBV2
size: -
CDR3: CASSDSKQYF
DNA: TGTGCCAGCAGTGATAGTAAGCAGTACTTC

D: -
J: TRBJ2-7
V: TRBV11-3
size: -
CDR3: CASSLASWRGNEQYF
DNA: TGTGCCAGCAGCTTAGCCTCCTGGCGGGGTAACGAGCAGTACTTC

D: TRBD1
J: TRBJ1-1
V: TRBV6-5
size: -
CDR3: CASSYTGVTEAFF
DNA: TGTGCCAGCAGTTACACAGGGGTCACTGAAGCTTTCTTT